This TCR beta chain derives from a study of cytomegalovirus exposure and HLA in healthy donors. Study observations and caveats: Data from an earlier analysis indicated that most TCR beta V segments were productive either about 90% or about 30% of the time.

As concerns this clone: The antigen is not known.

PCR employed 60 Vbeta and 13 Jbeta primers. The repertoire was sequenced with immunoSEQ multiplex PCR; TCRdb's copy has only in-frame clones and lacks some. In the table there are more than 95,000 clones, roughly 80% of which are singletons. This CDR3 comprises 16 residues. Trimming removed 5 bases at V and 0 bases at J, with 15 bases between. Germline-derived CDR1 and CDR2 are SGHTA and FQGNSA. This clonotype was obtained from a woman between 35 and 50 years old in good health and CMV-seropositive. This rearrangement joins TRBV7-2 to TRBJ2-3; no definite D call. The material sequenced was PBMCs. The CDR3 coding sequence is TGTGCCAGCAGCCAAACGAGACTTGTTAGCACAGATACGCAGTATTTT. Amino acid sequence: CASSQTRLVSTDTQYF.